Presented here are 3 T cell receptor beta chains from one specimen sequenced in a study of fetal regulatory T cell absence and autoimmunity. Some clones are missing from TCRdb's copy, which holds only in-frame ones; the method was immunoSEQ multiplex PCR. Among 95,000 or so clones listed, 72% were seen once. Sequenced: pancreas tissue. The receptors here all came from a male donor with IPEX syndrome.

This clone showed up just once. This chain uses TRBV6-5 with TRBJ2-1; 11 nucleotides match TRBD2. After removal of 2 bases from V and 4 bases from J, the junction contained 1 base not matched to a gene. The CDR3 runs 15 residues. Germline V gene sequence: CDR1 MNHEY, CDR2 SVGAGI. CDR3 sequence reads: CASSYRLAGYNEQFF. CDR3 in DNA: TGTGCCAGCAGTTACCGACTAGCGGGATACAATGAGCAGTTCTTC.

There are a few counts of this clone. The chain joins TRBV11-2 to TRBJ1-1; D is unresolved. V lost 4 bases and J 4 bases, leaving 4 bases between the germline ends. The CDR3 is made up of 11 amino acids. The germline gives CDR1 SGHAT, CDR2 FQNNGV. CDR3 nucleotides: TGTGCCAGCAGCTGGGGCACTGAAGCTTTCTTT. Amino acids: CASSWGTEAFF.

This clone was seen only a few times. V usage is TRBV2 and J usage is TRBJ2-7; D possibly corresponds to TRBD2 (7 bases). The V end was cut by 6 bases, the J end by 2 bases, with 8 bases between. Germline assignment: CDR1 SNHLY and CDR2 FYNNEI. The length of the CDR3 is 12 residues. The CDR3 protein is CASSGGPYEQYF. For the CDR3, the DNA is TGTGCCAGCAGCGGGGGGCCCTACGAGCAGTACTTC. The full variable domain, rest sourced from reference TRBV2 and TRBJ2-7, is EPEVTQTPSHQVTQMGQEVILRCVPISNHLYFYWYRQILGQKVEFLVSFYNNEISEKSEIFDDQFSVERPDGSNFTLKIRSTKLEDSAMYFCASSGGPYEQYFGPGTRLTVT.